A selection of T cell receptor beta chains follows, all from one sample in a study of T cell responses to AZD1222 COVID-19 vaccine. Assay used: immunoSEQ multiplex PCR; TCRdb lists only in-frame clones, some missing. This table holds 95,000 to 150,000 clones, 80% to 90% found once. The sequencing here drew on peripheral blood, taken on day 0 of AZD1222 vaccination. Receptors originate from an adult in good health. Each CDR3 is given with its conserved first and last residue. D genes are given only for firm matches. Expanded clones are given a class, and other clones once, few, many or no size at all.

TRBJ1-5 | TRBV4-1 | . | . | CASSQDIQEHQPQHF | TGCGCCAGCAGCCAAGATATACAGGAACATCAGCCCCAGCATTTT
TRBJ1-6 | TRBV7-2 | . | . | CASSLEGGADSPLHF | TGTGCCAGCAGCTTAGAGGGGGGGGCTGATTCACCCCTCCACTTT
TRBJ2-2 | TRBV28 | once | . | CASSLWSVTGELFF | TGTGCCAGCAGTTTATGGTCTGTCACCGGGGAGCTGTTTTTT
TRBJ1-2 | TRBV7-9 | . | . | CASSLGPWTYGYTF | TGTGCCAGCAGCTTAGGGCCGTGGACCTATGGCTACACCTTC
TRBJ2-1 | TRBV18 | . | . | CASSPNGRYSEQFF | TGTGCCAGCTCACCCAACGGGCGTTACAGTGAGCAGTTCTTC
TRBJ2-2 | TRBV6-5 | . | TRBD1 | CASKKGASTGELFF | TGTGCCAGCAAAAAGGGGGCCTCTACCGGGGAGCTGTTTTTT
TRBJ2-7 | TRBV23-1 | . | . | CASSQQGGREQYF | TGCGCCAGCAGTCAGCAGGGAGGACGAGAGCAGTACTTC
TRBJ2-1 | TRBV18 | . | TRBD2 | CASSPPAGGNEQFF | TGTGCCAGCTCACCACCGGCGGGAGGAAATGAGCAGTTCTTC
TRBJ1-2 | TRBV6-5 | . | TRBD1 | CASSRTGAKDGYTF | TGTGCCAGCAGCCGAACAGGGGCAAAAGATGGCTACACCTTC
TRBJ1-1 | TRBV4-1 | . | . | CASRRGEGANTEAFF | TGCGCCAGCAGAAGGGGAGAAGGAGCTAACACTGAAGCTTTCTTT
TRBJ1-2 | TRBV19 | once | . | CASEKTQGSQGYTF | TGTGCCAGCGAGAAGACACAGGGATCTCAAGGCTACACCTTC
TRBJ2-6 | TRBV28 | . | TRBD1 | CASRGQVSSGANVLTF | TGTGCCAGCAGAGGACAGGTCAGCTCTGGGGCCAACGTCCTGACTTTC
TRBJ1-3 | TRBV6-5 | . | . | CASAGQLGNTIYF | TGTGCCAGCGCCGGACAGCTAGGAAACACCATATATTTT
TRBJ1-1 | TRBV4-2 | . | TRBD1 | CASSHQGAPPTEAFF | TGTGCCAGCAGCCACCAGGGGGCCCCCCCCACTGAAGCTTTCTTT
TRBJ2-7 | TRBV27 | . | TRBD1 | CASSWTGGPYEQYF | TGTGCCAGCAGTTGGACAGGGGGGCCCTACGAGCAGTACTTC
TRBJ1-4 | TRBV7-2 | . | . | CASSRGAGGNEKLFF | TGTGCCAGCTCCCGGGGGGCTGGAGGGAATGAAAAACTGTTTTTT
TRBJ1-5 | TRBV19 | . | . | CASHRGNQPQHF | TGTGCCAGTCACAGAGGGAATCAGCCCCAGCATTTT
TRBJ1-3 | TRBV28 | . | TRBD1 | CASSPGTGHGNTIYF | TGTGCCAGCAGTCCCGGGACAGGGCACGGAAACACCATATATTTT
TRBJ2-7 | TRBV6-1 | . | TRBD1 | CASSGWGQGTRPYEQYF | TGTGCCAGCAGTGGCTGGGGACAGGGAACGAGACCGTACGAGCAGTACTTC
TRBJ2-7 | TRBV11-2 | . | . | CASSLSNGLPYEQYF | TGTGCCAGCAGCTTAAGCAACGGACTTCCCTACGAGCAGTACTTC
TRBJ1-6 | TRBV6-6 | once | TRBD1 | CASSYKDRGNSPLHF | TGTGCCAGCAGTTATAAAGACAGGGGTAATTCACCCCTCCACTTT
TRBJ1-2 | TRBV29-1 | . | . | CSVGSRGSYGYTF | TGCAGCGTTGGGTCCAGGGGAAGCTATGGCTACACCTTC
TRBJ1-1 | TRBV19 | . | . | CATTGTNTEAFF | TGTGCCACTACAGGAACGAACACTGAAGCTTTCTTT
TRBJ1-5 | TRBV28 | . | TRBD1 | CASSFPGQGARSNQPQHF | TGTGCCAGCAGTTTCCCGGGACAGGGGGCGCGGAGCAATCAGCCCCAGCATTTT
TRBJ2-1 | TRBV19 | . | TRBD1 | CASSIEGASYNEQFF | TGTGCCAGTAGTATTGAGGGGGCTTCCTACAATGAGCAGTTCTTC
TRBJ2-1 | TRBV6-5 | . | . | CASSPTGLTYNEQFF | TGTGCCAGCAGTCCGACAGGCCTTACCTACAATGAGCAGTTCTTC
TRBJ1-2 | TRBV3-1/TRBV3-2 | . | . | CASSQRQGGYTF | TGTGCCAGCAGCCAACGGCAGGGTGGCTACACCTTC
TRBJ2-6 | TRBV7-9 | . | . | CASRRAVGGANVLTF | TGTGCCTCCCGCCGTGCGGTTGGTGGGGCCAACGTCCTGACTTTC
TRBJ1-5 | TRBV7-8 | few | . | CASSLVTENQPQHF | TGTGCCAGCAGCTTAGTCACAGAAAATCAGCCCCAGCATTTT
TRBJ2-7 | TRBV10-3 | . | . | CAISEEGNPYEQYF | TGTGCCATCAGTGAGGAGGGTAATCCCTACGAGCAGTACTTC
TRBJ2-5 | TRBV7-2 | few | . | CASSAYRSQETQYF | TGTGCCAGCAGCGCATACAGGAGCCAAGAGACCCAGTACTTC
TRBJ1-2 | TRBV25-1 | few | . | CASSEPGVGYTF | TGTGCCAGCAGTGAACCAGGGGTAGGCTACACCTTC
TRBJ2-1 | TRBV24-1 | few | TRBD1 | CATSDPTGRGANEQFF | TGTGCCACCAGTGACCCGACAGGGCGAGGGGCTAATGAGCAGTTCTTC
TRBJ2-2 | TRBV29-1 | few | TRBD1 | CSTTGTADTGELFF | TGCAGCACCACCGGGACAGCTGACACCGGGGAGCTGTTTTTT
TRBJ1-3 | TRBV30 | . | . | CAWSPGSSGNTIYF | TGTGCCTGGAGCCCGGGGAGTTCTGGAAACACCATATATTTT
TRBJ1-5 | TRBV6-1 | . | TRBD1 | CASSETGGGQPQHF | TGTGCCAGCAGTGAAACAGGGGGCGGTCAGCCCCAGCATTTT
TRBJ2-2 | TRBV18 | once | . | CASSEYSTRNTGELFF | TGTGCCAGCTCAGAATATTCTACAAGGAACACCGGGGAGCTGTTTTTT
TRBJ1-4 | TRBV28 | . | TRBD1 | CASSFRGTLGSEKLFF | TGTGCCAGCAGTTTCAGGGGGACGTTGGGGAGCGAAAAACTGTTTTTT
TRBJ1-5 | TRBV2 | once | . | CASSRGPQAQHF | TGTGCCAGCAGTCGGGGACCTCAGGCCCAGCATTTT
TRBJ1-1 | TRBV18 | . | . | CASSPGSFNTEAFF | TGTGCCAGCTCACCAGGCAGTTTCAACACTGAAGCTTTCTTT
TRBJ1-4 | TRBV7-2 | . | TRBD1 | CASSPDRASEKLFF | TGTGCCAGCAGCCCAGACAGGGCGTCCGAAAAACTGTTTTTT
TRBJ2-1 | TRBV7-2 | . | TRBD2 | CASSRDYNNEQFF | TGTGCCAGCAGCCGGGACTATAACAATGAGCAGTTCTTC
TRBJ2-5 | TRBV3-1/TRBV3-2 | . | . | CASSQVRQVRETQYF | TGTGCCAGCAGCCAAGTCAGGCAGGTGAGAGAGACCCAGTACTTC
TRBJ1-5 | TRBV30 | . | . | CACGRDGQPQHF | TGTGCCTGTGGACGGGATGGACAGCCCCAGCATTTT
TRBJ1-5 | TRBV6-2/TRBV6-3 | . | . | CASSYPPERPAQHF | TGTGCCAGCAGTTACCCCCCTGAGCGGCCGGCCCAGCATTTT
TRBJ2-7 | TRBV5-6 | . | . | CASPRPGYEQYF | TGTGCCAGTCCGCGACCCGGTTACGAGCAGTACTTC
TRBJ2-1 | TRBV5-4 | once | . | CASAPGQVTYNEQFF | TGTGCCAGCGCCCCGGGCCAGGTCACATACAATGAGCAGTTCTTC
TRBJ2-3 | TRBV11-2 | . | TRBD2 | CASSSGLAVITDTQYF | TGTGCCAGCAGCTCGGGACTAGCGGTTATCACAGATACGCAGTATTTT
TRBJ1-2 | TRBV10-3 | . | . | CAIRVDSDPMGYTF | TGTGCCATCAGGGTTGACTCGGATCCTATGGGCTACACCTTC
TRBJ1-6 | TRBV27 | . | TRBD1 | CASSPPAGGNSPLHF | TGTGCCAGCAGTCCCCCAGCAGGGGGCAATTCACCCCTCCACTTT
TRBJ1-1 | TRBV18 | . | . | CASSPTRGGLDTEAFF | TGTGCCAGCTCACCCACAAGGGGGGGACTGGACACTGAAGCTTTCTTT
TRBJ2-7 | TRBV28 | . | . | CASSLGGVLYEQYF | TGTGCCAGCAGTTTAGGAGGGGTACTGTACGAGCAGTACTTC
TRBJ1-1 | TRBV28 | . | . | CASTTPGRTEAFF | TGTGCCAGCACCACTCCCGGCAGGACTGAAGCTTTCTTT